This is a list of T cell receptor beta chains from one sample in a study of blood T cell repertoires in COVID-19. Data came from immunoSEQ multiplex PCR; TCRdb stores just in-frame clones and leaves some out. The data contain 150,000 to 200,000 clones, just over 90% of them seen just once; the ten biggest clones take up less than 2%. The sample comprised peripheral blood. These receptors came from a woman in her sixties or seventies with COVID-19, enrolled during active disease. The CDR3 runs from the conserved cysteine through the conserved F or W. A D gene is named only where the DNA matches it firmly. Clone size is given for some rows only: seen once, a few or many times, or a class if the clone is expanded.

-,TRBJ2-7,few,TRBV20-1,TGCAGTGCCGCTCTAGCGTCCGAGCAGTACTTC,CSAALASEQYF
-,TRBJ2-5,-,TRBV2,TGTGCCAGCAGTTTCGAGAGACAGTCAGGGTCCCAGTACTTC,CASSFERQSGSQYF
-,TRBJ1-6,-,TRBV5-4,TGTGCCAGCAGCTTAAGACAAGGATATAATTCACCCCTCCACTTT,CASSLRQGYNSPLHF
-,TRBJ1-5,-,TRBV5-8,TGTGCCAGCAGCTTGGGACAGCCAAATAGCAATCAGCCCCAGCATTTT,CASSLGQPNSNQPQHF
-,TRBJ2-2,once,TRBV24-1,TGTGCCACCAGTGAGGCGGGGTACGGCACCGGGGAGCTGTTTTTT,CATSEAGYGTGELFF
-,TRBJ2-7,-,TRBV3-1/TRBV3-2,TGTGCCAGCAGCCGGACAGACTACGAGCAGTACTTC,CASSRTDYEQYF
-,TRBJ2-1,once,TRBV9,TGTGCCAGCAGCGTAGTGGGCGGGGTATACAATGAGCAGTTCTTC,CASSVVGGVYNEQFF
-,TRBJ1-2,few,TRBV27,TGTGCCAGCAGTTCTAACCCAGGGGCCGCCTATGGCTACACCTTC,CASSSNPGAAYGYTF
-,TRBJ2-3,once,TRBV3-1/TRBV3-2,TGTGCCAGCAGCCAAGCGGTGGTTGGCACAGATACGCAGTATTTT,CASSQAVVGTDTQYF
-,TRBJ1-5,-,TRBV4-2,TGTGCCAGCAGCCAAGACGGGAGACAGCCCCAGCATTTT,CASSQDGRQPQHF
-,TRBJ2-7,-,TRBV7-2,TGTGCCAGCAGCTCTAGAGCGGTGGTGGGGGAGCAGTACTTC,CASSSRAVVGEQYF
TRBD1,TRBJ1-4,-,TRBV5-1,TGCGCCAGCAGCAACTCTCAGGGGGTCGGTGAAAAACTGTTTTTT,CASSNSQGVGEKLFF
TRBD1,TRBJ1-2,-,TRBV9,TGTGCCAGCAGCGTAGAGGGACAGGGGGCGGTAGGCGGCTACACCTTC,CASSVEGQGAVGGYTF
-,TRBJ1-2,-,TRBV3-1/TRBV3-2,TGTGCCAGCAGCCTCCTACGGACAGAAGCCAACTATGGCTACACCTTC,CASSLLRTEANYGYTF